These T cell receptor beta chains were read from a single sample in a study of radiation and T cells in renal cell carcinoma. TCRdb's copy holds only in-frame clones and misses some; the assay was immunoSEQ multiplex PCR. The data hold 140,000 to 150,000 clones, with about 88% observed a single time. Sequencing used blood, obtained from a patient whose treatment included radiotherapy and nephrectomy. The source of these receptors is a woman aged 70-85 years with renal cell carcinoma. CDR3s include the opening cysteine and the closing phenylalanine or tryptophan. A D gene is named only where the DNA matches it firmly. Clone size, where shown, is once, few, many, or a class for clones that have expanded.

cdr3_nt	cdr3_aa	v_call	cdr3_length	d_call	clone_size	j_call
TGTGCCAGCAGCCAAGAGTTGAAAGGGCCCAAAGCTTTCTTT	CASSQELKGPKAFF	TRBV4-2	14	.	.	TRBJ1-1
TGTGCCAGCAGCTTAGAAGGCCGTCGAGGGAACACCGGGGAGCTGTTTTTT	CASSLEGRRGNTGELFF	TRBV13	17	.	.	TRBJ2-2
TGTGCCAGCAGCTTAGGAGGGCCGAGAGGGGATACGCAGTATTTT	CASSLGGPRGDTQYF	TRBV7-2	15	.	.	TRBJ2-3
TGTGCCAGCGGGGGTCTATGGGAGACCCAGTACTTC	CASGGLWETQYF	TRBV7-2	12	.	once	TRBJ2-5
TGTGCCAGCAACCCCGGGGCGGACACCGGGGAGCTGTTTTTT	CASNPGADTGELFF	TRBV6-5	14	.	.	TRBJ2-2
TGTGCCAGCAGCCAAGATCAGGGAGGAGGCTACACCTTC	CASSQDQGGGYTF	TRBV4-2	13	.	.	TRBJ1-2
TGTGCCAGCAGGCTTCCGGGACAGGGGGCCCGGTACGAGCAGTACTTC	CASRLPGQGARYEQYF	TRBV11-2	16	TRBD1	.	TRBJ2-7
TGTGCCAGCAAATCGGCGGGGGTAAATGTCGGTGGACTGTTTTTT	CASKSAGVNVGGLFF	TRBV6-1	15	.	.	TRBJ1-4
TGTGCTAGTGGTTTGGAGGGTGGTAGGGGCCATAACTATGGCTACACCTTC	CASGLEGGRGHNYGYTF	TRBV12-5	17	.	.	TRBJ1-2
TGTGCCACCAGCAGAGATGTCGGAAGTCTGAACACTGAAGCTTTCTTT	CATSRDVGSLNTEAFF	TRBV15	16	.	.	TRBJ1-1
TGCGCCAGCAGCCCCGGGACGAACTATGGCTACACCTTC	CASSPGTNYGYTF	TRBV4-3	13	.	once	TRBJ1-2
TGTGCCAGCAGCGCGGGACGGAGTAGCAATCAGCCCCAGCATTTT	CASSAGRSSNQPQHF	TRBV7-2	15	.	.	TRBJ1-5
TGTGCCAGCAGCTTAGTTGTAGGGCCAGAAGGTAACTATGGCTACACCTTC	CASSLVVGPEGNYGYTF	TRBV7-9	17	.	.	TRBJ1-2
TGTGCCAGCAGCCCGGCGGGGACAGGGAGAGAAAAACTGTTTTTT	CASSPAGTGREKLFF	TRBV5-6	15	TRBD1	.	TRBJ1-4
TGTGCCAGCAGCCAAGGGGGGAAGGATGGCTACACCTTC	CASSQGGKDGYTF	TRBV5-6	13	.	once	TRBJ1-2
TGTGCCAGCAGTTACACCCTGGGGCTTAATTCACCCCTCCACTTT	CASSYTLGLNSPLHF	TRBV6-5	15	.	.	TRBJ1-6
TGTGCCAGCAGCTTGGCCGGCACAGCTAAAGAGACCCAGTACTTC	CASSLAGTAKETQYF	TRBV5-5	15	.	.	TRBJ2-5
TGTGCCAGCACAGGGCCGCCACAGTACGAGCAGTACTTC	CASTGPPQYEQYF	TRBV28	13	.	.	TRBJ2-7
TGTGCCACGCAGGGAGCGGGAACTGAAGCTTTCTTT	CATQGAGTEAFF	TRBV10-3	12	.	.	TRBJ1-1
TGTGCCAGCAGTCTGTGGGAGGGGGGCCGCAGCCACGAGCAGTACTTC	CASSLWEGGRSHEQYF	TRBV7-6	16	.	once	TRBJ2-7
TGTGCCAGCAGCCCCTCCGGACAGGTTTATGGCTACACCTTC	CASSPSGQVYGYTF	TRBV9	14	TRBD1	once	TRBJ1-2
TGTGCCAGCAGTAAATGGGAACTAGCGGGGAAAGAGGGTGAGCAGTTCTTC	CASSKWELAGKEGEQFF	TRBV11-3	17	TRBD2	.	TRBJ2-1
TGTGCCAGCCGGATGGGTGCCAGCCTTCAACTGGGCTATGGCTACACCTTC	CASRMGASLQLGYGYTF	TRBV5-4	17	.	.	TRBJ1-2
TGTGCCAGCAGCGTAGGGGGGGCATCCTACAATGAGCAGTTCTTC	CASSVGGASYNEQFF	TRBV9	15	.	.	TRBJ2-1
TGCGCCAGCAGCGGCCGGGACCCTGGTTATGAGCAGTTCTTC	CASSGRDPGYEQFF	TRBV5-1	14	.	.	TRBJ2-1
TGTGCCAGTAGTACCCCACATGCGGGGGTTCGAGGTAATCAGCCCCAGCATTTT	CASSTPHAGVRGNQPQHF	TRBV19	18	.	.	TRBJ1-5
TGTGCCAGCAGCTTGGAACGGCTATCAGATGGCTACACCTTC	CASSLERLSDGYTF	TRBV5-4	14	.	.	TRBJ1-2
TGTGCCAGCAGCCAAGGTCTGGATCGCGGGGGGGCAGATACGCAGTATTTT	CASSQGLDRGGADTQYF	TRBV4-2	17	TRBD2	.	TRBJ2-3
TGTGCCAGCTCACCCCGTCCATCGGCCGCCTCTGGAAACACCATATATTTT	CASSPRPSAASGNTIYF	TRBV18	17	.	.	TRBJ1-3
TGTGCCAGCACCCGGCGACAGGGGCTCGCTGAAGCTTTCTTT	CASTRRQGLAEAFF	TRBV27	14	TRBD1	.	TRBJ1-1
TGTGCCAGCAGCTATGGGTGGCGGGGGGGCTCCCACGAGCAGTACTTC	CASSYGWRGGSHEQYF	TRBV5-4	16	TRBD2	.	TRBJ2-7
TGCGCCAGCAGCCAAGATTGGACAGGGGGGCCAGATACGCAGTATTTT	CASSQDWTGGPDTQYF	TRBV4-3	16	TRBD1	once	TRBJ2-3
TGTGCCAGTCGACAGGGTGATATCCGGTCCACTGAAGCTTTCTTT	CASRQGDIRSTEAFF	TRBV19	15	TRBD1	.	TRBJ1-1
TGTGCCAGCAGCGTAGAGGCGGCGGATCCCTACGAGCAGTACTTC	CASSVEAADPYEQYF	TRBV9	15	.	.	TRBJ2-7
TGTGCCACCAGCAGAGTGCGTGGGGGGGGATTTAGTGACGAGCAGTACTTC	CATSRVRGGGFSDEQYF	TRBV15	17	TRBD2	.	TRBJ2-7
TGCGCCAGCAGCTTGCTCGCAGGGGAGAACACTGAAGCTTTCTTT	CASSLLAGENTEAFF	TRBV5-1	15	.	.	TRBJ1-1
TGTGCCAGCAGCCCACGAACAGGGTTGGGAAACACCATATATTTT	CASSPRTGLGNTIYF	TRBV14	15	.	.	TRBJ1-3
TGTGCCAGCAGCTTAGGGCGGACCAACTATGGCTACACCTTC	CASSLGRTNYGYTF	TRBV13	14	.	many	TRBJ1-2
TGTGCCAGCAGCCAGTCGACTTCTAGCACCGGTACAGATACGCAGTATTTT	CASSQSTSSTGTDTQYF	TRBV4-2	17	.	.	TRBJ2-3
TGTGCCAGCAGTTTGGGGGAGGGGTACCCCCTGGGGAATGAGCAGTTCTTC	CASSLGEGYPLGNEQFF	TRBV7-3	17	TRBD2	once	TRBJ2-1
TGTGCCAGCAGTTATGGAAGCAATCAGCCCCAGCATTTT	CASSYGSNQPQHF	TRBV6-5	13	.	once	TRBJ1-5
TGTGCCTGGAGTGCTAACAGAAACACAGATACGCAGTATTTT	CAWSANRNTDTQYF	TRBV30	14	.	.	TRBJ2-3
TGTGCCAGTAGTATCCCCCGTGGAGGGGCTTCCTACAATGAGCAGTTCTTC	CASSIPRGGASYNEQFF	TRBV19	17	.	.	TRBJ2-1
TGTGCCAGCAGCACCCCCCCAGAACCGGGACAGGGGGTCGGCTACACCTTC	CASSTPPEPGQGVGYTF	TRBV21-1	17	.	few	TRBJ1-2
TGTGCCAGCAGTTTAACCCAGGCTCAGACACCCCTCCACTTT	CASSLTQAQTPLHF	TRBV27	14	.	.	TRBJ1-6
TGTGCCAGCAGAGACTCGGGGGGCCCCTACAATGAGCAGTTCTTC	CASRDSGGPYNEQFF	TRBV27	15	.	.	TRBJ2-1
TGTGCCAGCAGTCCCTTTATCGGGACAGGGATTAGCATTGAAGCTTTCTTT	CASSPFIGTGISIEAFF	TRBV28	17	TRBD1	.	TRBJ1-1
TGTGCTAGCAGCCGCCCGGGGGTGGAGGAGACCCAGTACTTC	CASSRPGVEETQYF	TRBV7-7	14	.	.	TRBJ2-5
TGTGCCAGCAGTCTGAGGGATCTAGCCACCGGGGAGCTGTTTTTT	CASSLRDLATGELFF	TRBV5-6	15	.	.	TRBJ2-2
TGTGCCAGCAGCTTAGGGGACAGGGGGTACAATGAGCAGTTCTTC	CASSLGDRGYNEQFF	TRBV7-9	15	TRBD1	few	TRBJ2-1
TGTGCCAGTAGTATTGGCAGGGGCTACGAGCAGTACTTC	CASSIGRGYEQYF	TRBV19	13	.	.	TRBJ2-7
TGTGCCAGTAGTATTACGGCAGATCCATATGGCTACACCTTC	CASSITADPYGYTF	TRBV19	14	.	.	TRBJ1-2
TGTGCCAGCAGCCCCGGGACTAGCGGGGCGGATACGCAGTATTTT	CASSPGTSGADTQYF	TRBV7-9	15	TRBD2	.	TRBJ2-3
TGTGCCAGTAGTTCCCGACCGGGGACTGAAGCTTTCTTT	CASSSRPGTEAFF	TRBV19	13	.	once	TRBJ1-1
TGTGCCAGCAGTGGGACAGGATCCTACGAGCAGTACTTC	CASSGTGSYEQYF	TRBV25-1	13	TRBD1	.	TRBJ2-7
TGTGCCACTCCAAACCGGAACAAAGCCTACGAGCAGTACTTC	CATPNRNKAYEQYF	TRBV10-3	14	.	.	TRBJ2-7
TGTGCCTGGAGTGTACCCAGGTTTTCCTACGAGCAGTACTTC	CAWSVPRFSYEQYF	TRBV30	14	.	.	TRBJ2-7
TGCGCCAGCAGCTTGGAGGGTAATGGCTACACCTTC	CASSLEGNGYTF	TRBV5-1	12	.	.	TRBJ1-2
TGTGCCAGCAGCTTAGGACAGGGGGCGGGTCAGCCCCAGCATTTT	CASSLGQGAGQPQHF	TRBV7-8	15	TRBD1	.	TRBJ1-5
TGTGCCAGTAGTATCGACTTAGACACAGATACGCAGTATTTT	CASSIDLDTDTQYF	TRBV19	14	.	.	TRBJ2-3